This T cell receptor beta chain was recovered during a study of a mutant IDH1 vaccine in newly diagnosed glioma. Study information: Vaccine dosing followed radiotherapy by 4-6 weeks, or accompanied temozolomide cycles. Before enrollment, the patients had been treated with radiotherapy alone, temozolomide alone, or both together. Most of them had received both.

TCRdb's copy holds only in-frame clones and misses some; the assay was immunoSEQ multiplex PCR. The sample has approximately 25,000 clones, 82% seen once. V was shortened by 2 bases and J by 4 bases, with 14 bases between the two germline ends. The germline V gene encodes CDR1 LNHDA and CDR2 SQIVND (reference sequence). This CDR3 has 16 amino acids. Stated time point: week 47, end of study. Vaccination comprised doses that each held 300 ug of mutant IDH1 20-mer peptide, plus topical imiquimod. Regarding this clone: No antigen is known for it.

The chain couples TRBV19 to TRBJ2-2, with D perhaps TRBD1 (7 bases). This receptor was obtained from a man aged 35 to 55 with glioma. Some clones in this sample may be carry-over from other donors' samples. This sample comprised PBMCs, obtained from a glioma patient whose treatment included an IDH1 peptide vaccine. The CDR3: CASSIFAQGGTGELFF. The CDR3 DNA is TGTGCCAGTAGTATATTTGCCCAGGGGGGCACCGGGGAGCTGTTTTTT.